These T cell receptor beta chains were read from a single sample in a study of shared clonotypes between healthy human individuals. Assay: immunoSEQ multiplex PCR; the TCRdb copy retains only in-frame clones and omits some. The repertoire includes about 2.1 million clones, 93% of them detected once, and 1.5% to 2% sits in the top ten. The sample consisted of naive CD8+ T cells from PBMCs. The origin of the receptors is a young man in good health. Some clones in this sample may be carry-over from other donors' samples. Both conserved end residues are part of each CDR3. D genes are given only for firm matches. Clone size is not always given. Where it is, it says once, few, many or a class for expanded clones.

-	TRBV5-1	TRBJ2-3	-	TGCGCCAGCAGCTCCATCCCGGGATGGGTAGATACGCAGTATTTT	CASSSIPGWVDTQYF
TRBD1	TRBV19	TRBJ1-3	-	TGTGCCAGTAGTATCCGGTTGACAGGGAGTCTCACTCGGAACACCATATATTTT	CASSIRLTGSLTRNTIYF
TRBD2	TRBV6-5	TRBJ2-7	-	TGTGCCAGCAGGAGCGGGAGGTCCTACGAGCAGTACTTC	CASRSGRSYEQYF
TRBD1	TRBV29-1	TRBJ2-2	-	TGCGGCGGGACAGGGGTTAACACCGGGGAGCTGTTTTTT	CGGTGVNTGELFF
-	TRBV29-1	TRBJ1-1	-	TGCAGCGCCCCGGACATTTCGAACACTGAAGCTTTCTTT	CSAPDISNTEAFF
TRBD2	TRBV2	TRBJ2-1	-	TGTGCCAGCGGGGGACTAGCGGGAGCCAATGAGCAGTTCTTC	CASGGLAGANEQFF
-	TRBV30	TRBJ2-7	-	TGTGCCTGGAAGGCCGCCGGGGACTACGAGCAGTACTTC	CAWKAAGDYEQYF
TRBD2	TRBV9	TRBJ2-7	-	TGTGCCAGCAGCGTAGGTAGACTAGCGGGAGGCTACGAGCAGTACTTC	CASSVGRLAGGYEQYF
TRBD2	TRBV7-8	TRBJ2-5	-	TGTGCCAGCAGCCAAAGCGGGAGAAAAGAGACCCAGTACTTC	CASSQSGRKETQYF
TRBD1	TRBV28	TRBJ1-3	-	TGTGCCAGCAGTTTACCCCGACAGGGCCTCTCTGGAAACACCATATATTTT	CASSLPRQGLSGNTIYF
-	TRBV29-1	TRBJ2-5	once	TGCAGCGTTGATCGTCAATCCGGGGGTGGGGAGACCCAGTACTTC	CSVDRQSGGGETQYF
-	TRBV9	TRBJ1-1	-	TGTGCCAGCAGCGTAGGCGACGGTGAACACACTGAGGCTTTCTTT	CASSVGDGEHTEAFF
-	TRBV16	TRBJ1-3	once	TGTGCCAGCAGCCAATCGAGGTTTCAGCCTGGAAACACCATATATTTT	CASSQSRFQPGNTIYF
-	TRBV30	TRBJ2-7	-	TGTGCCTGGAGTTTAGGATACGAGCAGTACTTC	CAWSLGYEQYF
TRBD2	TRBV19	TRBJ2-7	-	TGTGCCAGTAGTATTCGAGCGGGAGTCCCTTCCGAGCAGTACTTC	CASSIRAGVPSEQYF
-	TRBV27	TRBJ1-2	-	TGTGCCAGCAGTTACGACGGTGGGACGCCGTCTAACTATGGCTACACCTTC	CASSYDGGTPSNYGYTF
-	TRBV6-6	TRBJ1-4	-	TGTGCCAGCAGTGCGCCGGAAGCTGCAACTAATGAAAAACTGTTTTTT	CASSAPEAATNEKLFF
-	TRBV2	TRBJ2-7	-	TGTGCCAGCACCCCAGGGTCTATATATGGGCAGTACTTC	CASTPGSIYGQYF
TRBD2	TRBV27	TRBJ2-1	-	TGTGCCAGCAGGACTAGCGGGAGTTTCTACAATGAGCAGTTCTTC	CASRTSGSFYNEQFF
-	TRBV7-8	TRBJ1-1	-	TGTGCCAGCAGCTTATCCCGAGGAAACACTGAAGCTTTCTTT	CASSLSRGNTEAFF
TRBD2	TRBV28	TRBJ2-1	-	TGTGCCAGCAGTCTATCCCTAGCGGGAGGGCTGTACAATGAGCAGTTCTTC	CASSLSLAGGLYNEQFF
-	TRBV19	TRBJ2-7	-	TGTGCCAGTAGTATAGGAGGGGGATACGAGCAGTACTTC	CASSIGGGYEQYF
TRBD2	TRBV29-1	TRBJ2-2	-	TGCAGCGTTGAACCGGCGCGGGTAGCGGGAGTGAACACCGGGGAGCTGTTTTTT	CSVEPARVAGVNTGELFF
-	TRBV11-2	TRBJ2-1	once	TGTGCCAGCAGCTTAGTCCTAAGCTCCTACAATGAGCAGTTCTTC	CASSLVLSSYNEQFF
-	TRBV4-1	TRBJ2-1	-	TGCGCCAGCAGCCAAGATCTTGGAGAGGAAAGCCCGTACAATGAGCAGTTCTTC	CASSQDLGEESPYNEQFF
TRBD1	TRBV28	TRBJ1-5	-	TGTGCCAGCACGACAGGGAATCAGCCCCAGCATTTT	CASTTGNQPQHF
-	TRBV7-9	TRBJ1-4	-	TGTGCCAGCAGCCAGACAGCAACTAATGAAAAACTGTTTTTT	CASSQTATNEKLFF
-	TRBV20-1	TRBJ2-1	few	TGCAGTGCTGGAACTTACAATGAGCAGTTCTTC	CSAGTYNEQFF
TRBD2	TRBV7-2	TRBJ2-7	once	TGTGCCAGCAGCTTTGACCCCGGGACTAGCTACGAGCAGTACTTC	CASSFDPGTSYEQYF
TRBD1	TRBV28	TRBJ2-1	-	TGTGCCAGCAGTCCGGACAGGGATGAGCAGTTCTTC	CASSPDRDEQFF
-	TRBV10-1	TRBJ2-1	-	TGCGCCAGCAGTGATGTAATCGGGGTAGTACACAATGAGCAGTTCTTC	CASSDVIGVVHNEQFF
TRBD2	TRBV10-2	TRBJ2-5	-	TGCGCCAGCAGTGAGCCCCTGCAGGAGCGGGGGACCCAGTACTTC	CASSEPLQERGTQYF
-	TRBV25-1	TRBJ2-4	-	TGTGCCAGCAGTGACTGGGGTTCCAAAAACATTCAGTACTTC	CASSDWGSKNIQYF
TRBD1	TRBV2	TRBJ1-2	-	TGTGCCAGACTGACAGGGAACTATGGCTACACCTTC	CARLTGNYGYTF
TRBD1	TRBV7-9	TRBJ2-2	-	TGTGCCAGCAGCTTAGCCCCGGGACAGTACACCGGGGAGCTGTTTTTT	CASSLAPGQYTGELFF
TRBD1	TRBV6-5	TRBJ1-6	-	TGTGCCAGCAGTACAGGGACAGATAATTCACCCCTCCACTTT	CASSTGTDNSPLHF
TRBD1	TRBV29-1	TRBJ2-7	-	TGCAGCGTTCTAAATCAGGGGGCTTCCTACGAGCAGTACTTC	CSVLNQGASYEQYF
TRBD1	TRBV6-4	TRBJ1-2	-	TGTGCCAGCAGCCACACAGGGGGTGGTGGCTACACCTTC	CASSHTGGGGYTF
-	TRBV9	TRBJ2-7	once	TGTGCCAGCAGCGTAACAGGGTATGACGAGCAGTACTTC	CASSVTGYDEQYF
-	TRBV4-1	TRBJ2-7	-	TGCGCCAGCAGCCAAGTGCTGGCTGACGTCTACGAGCAGTACTTC	CASSQVLADVYEQYF
-	TRBV28	TRBJ1-5	once	TGTGCCAGCAGTCCCACGCCCCGGGGCCTCAATCAGCCCCAGCATTTT	CASSPTPRGLNQPQHF
-	TRBV6-1	TRBJ2-2	once	TGTGCCAGCAGTGCCTGGGGGGAGACCGGGGAGCTGTTTTTT	CASSAWGETGELFF
-	TRBV11-2	TRBJ1-2	once	TGTGCCAGCAGCGTAGGAGGGGCAGGCTATGGCTACACCTTC	CASSVGGAGYGYTF
-	TRBV7-9	TRBJ1-5	-	TGTGCCAGCAGCCACGGGGGCCCGGGTGCGAGCAATCAGCCCCAGCATTTT	CASSHGGPGASNQPQHF
-	TRBV27	TRBJ1-2	once	TGTGCCAGCAGTTTCGGAGTACGCTATGGCTACACCTTC	CASSFGVRYGYTF
-	TRBV4-3	TRBJ2-5	-	TGCGCCAGCAGCCAGGGGCCCGAAGAGACCCAGTACTTC	CASSQGPEETQYF
-	TRBV5-4	TRBJ1-1	-	TGTGCCAGCAGCCTGGAACCAGAGGGGGGTTTAAACACTGAAGCTTTCTTT	CASSLEPEGGLNTEAFF
-	TRBV27	TRBJ2-3	-	TGTGCCAGCAGTTTATGGGCACTAGCAACAGATACGCAGTATTTT	CASSLWALATDTQYF
-	TRBV19	TRBJ2-7	-	TGTGCCAGTAGTATAGAGGAGAGATTTTACGAGCAGTACTTC	CASSIEERFYEQYF
TRBD1	TRBV30	TRBJ2-7	-	TGTGCCTGGAGGATGACCGGGACAGGGGGCTACTACGAGCAGTACTTC	CAWRMTGTGGYYEQYF
TRBD1	TRBV5-1	TRBJ2-5	-	TGCGCCAGCAGCTTGGGGGACAGGGGTTTAGCGGGCCTCCAAGAGACCCAGTACTTC	CASSLGDRGLAGLQETQYF
-	TRBV15	TRBJ2-7	-	TGTGCCACCAGCATCCATTCGGTCGCCAACGTTTTTGAGCAGTACTTC	CATSIHSVANVFEQYF